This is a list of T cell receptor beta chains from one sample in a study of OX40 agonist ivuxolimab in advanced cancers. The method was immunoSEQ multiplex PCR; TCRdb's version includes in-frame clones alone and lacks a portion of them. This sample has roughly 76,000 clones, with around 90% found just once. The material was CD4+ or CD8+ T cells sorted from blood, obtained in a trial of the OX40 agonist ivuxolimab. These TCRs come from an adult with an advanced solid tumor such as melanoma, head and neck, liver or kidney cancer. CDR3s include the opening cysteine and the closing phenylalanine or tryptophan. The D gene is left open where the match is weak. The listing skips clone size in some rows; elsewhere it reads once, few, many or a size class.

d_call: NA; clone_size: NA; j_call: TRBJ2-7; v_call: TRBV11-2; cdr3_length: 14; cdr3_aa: CASSYRQANDEQYF; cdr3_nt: TGTGCCAGCAGCTATAGACAGGCTAACGACGAGCAGTACTTC
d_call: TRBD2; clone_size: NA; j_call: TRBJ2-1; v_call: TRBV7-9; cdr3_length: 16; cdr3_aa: CASSGGTSGILGEQFF; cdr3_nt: TGTGCCAGCAGCGGGGGGACTAGCGGGATTCTGGGTGAGCAGTTCTTC
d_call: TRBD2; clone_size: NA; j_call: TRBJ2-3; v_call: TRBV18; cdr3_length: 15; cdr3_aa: CASSQTSGRSDTQYF; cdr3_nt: TGTGCCAGCTCGCAGACTAGCGGGAGGTCAGATACGCAGTATTTT
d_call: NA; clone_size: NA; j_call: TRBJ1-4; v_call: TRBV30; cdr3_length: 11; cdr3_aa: CAWSLSKGLFF; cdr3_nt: TGTGCCTGGAGCCTATCAAAGGGACTGTTTTTT
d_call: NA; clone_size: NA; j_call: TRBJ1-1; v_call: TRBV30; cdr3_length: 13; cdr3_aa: CAWQRVENTEAFF; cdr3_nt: TGTGCCTGGCAAAGGGTGGAAAACACTGAAGCTTTCTTT
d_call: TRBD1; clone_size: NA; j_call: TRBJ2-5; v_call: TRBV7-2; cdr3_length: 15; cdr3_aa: CASSLRQGVRETQYF; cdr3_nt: TGTGCCAGCAGCTTAAGACAGGGAGTGAGAGAGACCCAGTACTTC
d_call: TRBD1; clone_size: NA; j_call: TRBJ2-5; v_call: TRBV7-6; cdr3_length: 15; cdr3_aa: CASSSWDRPKETQYF; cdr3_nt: TGTGCCAGCAGCTCTTGGGACAGACCAAAAGAGACCCAGTACTTC
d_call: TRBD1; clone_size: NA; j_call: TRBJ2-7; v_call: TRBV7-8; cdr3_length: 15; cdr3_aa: CASGPRGLSSYEQYF; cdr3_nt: TGTGCCAGCGGACCGAGGGGGCTCAGCTCCTACGAGCAGTACTTC
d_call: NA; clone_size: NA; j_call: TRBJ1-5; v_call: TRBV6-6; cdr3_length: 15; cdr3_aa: CASSYSSYSNQPQHF; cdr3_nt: TGTGCCAGCAGTTACTCGTCCTATAGCAATCAGCCCCAGCATTTT
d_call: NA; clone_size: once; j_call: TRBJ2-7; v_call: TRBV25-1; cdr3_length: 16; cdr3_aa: CASSDAVGDWLWEQYF; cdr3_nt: TGTGCCAGCAGTGACGCGGTGGGGGACTGGTTGTGGGAGCAGTACTTC
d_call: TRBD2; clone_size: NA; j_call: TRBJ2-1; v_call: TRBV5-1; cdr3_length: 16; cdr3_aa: CASSGGLAGGTNEQFF; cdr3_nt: TGCGCCAGCAGCGGTGGACTAGCGGGAGGAACGAATGAGCAGTTCTTC
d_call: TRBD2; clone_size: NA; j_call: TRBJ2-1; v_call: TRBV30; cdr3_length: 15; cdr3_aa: CAWTRLAGGLGEQFF; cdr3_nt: TGTGCCTGGACTAGACTAGCGGGAGGTCTCGGTGAGCAGTTCTTC
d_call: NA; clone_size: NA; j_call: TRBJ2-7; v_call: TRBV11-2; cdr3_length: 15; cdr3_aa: CASSSGPTGDYEQYF; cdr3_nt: TGTGCCAGCAGCTCGGGACCTACAGGAGACTACGAGCAGTACTTC
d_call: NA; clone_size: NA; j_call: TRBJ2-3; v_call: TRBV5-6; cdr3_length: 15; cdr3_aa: CASSLRTGNPDTQYF; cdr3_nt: TGTGCCAGCAGCTTGCGCACCGGGAACCCCGATACGCAGTATTTT
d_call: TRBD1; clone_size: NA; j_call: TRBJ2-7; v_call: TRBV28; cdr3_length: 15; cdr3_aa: CASNYRDRGGYEQYF; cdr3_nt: TGTGCCAGCAATTACCGGGACAGGGGGGGGTACGAGCAGTACTTC
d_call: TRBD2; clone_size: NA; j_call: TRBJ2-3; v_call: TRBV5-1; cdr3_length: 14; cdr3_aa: CASSLPGGTDTQYF; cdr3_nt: TGCGCCAGCAGCTTGCCGGGAGGGACAGATACGCAGTATTTT
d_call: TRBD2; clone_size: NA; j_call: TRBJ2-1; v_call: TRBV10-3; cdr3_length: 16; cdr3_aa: CAIREGLAGVYNEQFF; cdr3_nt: TGTGCCATCAGGGAGGGACTAGCGGGAGTTTACAATGAGCAGTTCTTC
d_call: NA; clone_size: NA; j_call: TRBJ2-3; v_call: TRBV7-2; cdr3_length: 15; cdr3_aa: CASSLQGGLADTQYF; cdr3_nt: TGTGCCAGCAGCTTACAGGGAGGTTTAGCAGATACGCAGTATTTT
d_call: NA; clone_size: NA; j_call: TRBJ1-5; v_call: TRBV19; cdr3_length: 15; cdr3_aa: CASSIKLGSGQPQHF; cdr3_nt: TGTGCCAGTAGTATTAAGTTGGGATCTGGCCAGCCCCAGCATTTT
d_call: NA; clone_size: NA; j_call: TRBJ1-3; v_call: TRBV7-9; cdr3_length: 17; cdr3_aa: CASSDSGGAHSGNTIYF; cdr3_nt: TGTGCCAGCAGCGATTCGGGAGGGGCCCACTCTGGAAACACCATATATTTT
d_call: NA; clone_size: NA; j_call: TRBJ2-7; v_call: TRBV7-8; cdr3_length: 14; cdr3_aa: CASKGGLSSYEQYF; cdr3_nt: TGTGCCAGCAAGGGGGGCCTCAGCTCCTACGAGCAGTACTTC
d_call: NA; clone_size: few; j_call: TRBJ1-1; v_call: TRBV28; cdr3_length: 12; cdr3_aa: CASRSTVTEAFF; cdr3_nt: TGTGCCAGCAGGTCGACGGTCACTGAAGCTTTCTTT
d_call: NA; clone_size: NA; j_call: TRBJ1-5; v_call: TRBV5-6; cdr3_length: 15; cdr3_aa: CASTRGEISNQPQHF; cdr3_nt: TGTGCCAGCACACGTGGGGAAATTAGCAATCAGCCCCAGCATTTT